This TCR beta chain appears in the sequencing data of a study of circulating and synovial CD4+ cells in juvenile arthritis. TCRdb keeps only in-frame clones here, not all; method: immunoSEQ multiplex PCR. Among about 33,000 clones, more than 90% were seen once, and the ten largest hold under 0.2%. The CDR3 spans 15 residues. The junction had 3 bases not matched to a gene; V was cut back by 1 base and J by 0 bases. Germline V gene sequence: CDR1 MDHEN, CDR2 SYDVKM. Sequenced input: CD4+ T cells from blood. This clonotype was sampled from a human donor with juvenile idiopathic arthritis. V usage is TRBV28 and J usage is TRBJ2-7; 7 bases line up with TRBD2. The CDR3 loop is CASSLSTSASYEQYF. In nucleotides, the CDR3 is TGTGCCAGCAGTTTATCAACTAGCGCCTCCTACGAGCAGTACTTC.